These 17 T cell receptor beta chains originate from one sample sequenced in a study of T cell responses to AZD1222 COVID-19 vaccine. Produced via immunoSEQ multiplex PCR; TCRdb's table is partial and in-frame only. The sample includes 130,000 to 150,000 clones, around 89% of them seen just once. The specimen was peripheral blood, collected on day 0 of AZD1222 vaccination. Source of these receptors: an adult in good health.

V and J are TRBV10-3 and TRBJ2-3, with 10 bases matching TRBD2. This CDR3 contains 17 residues. With 6 bases clipped from V and 5 bases from J, the junction kept 14 bases outside the gene matches. Germline V gene lookup returns CDR1 ENHRY and CDR2 SYGVKD. The CDR3 DNA reads as TGTGCCATCAGGCCCGGGCTAGCGGGGGTAACGGGAGATACGCAGTATTTT. Translated: CAIRPGLAGVTGDTQYF.

Notes on this clone: Other DNA sequences in this sample translate to the same CDR3. The chain combines TRBV19 with TRBJ1-1; no reliable D call. Germline V CDR1 and CDR2: LNHDA, SQIVND (reference sequence). V lost 1 base to trimming and J lost 3 bases, with 9 bases between them. The CDR3 spans 14 residues. The CDR3 protein is CASSIVGRYTEAFF. The CDR3 coding sequence is TGTGCCAGTAGTATAGTGGGCCGGTACACTGAAGCTTTCTTT. Complete variable domain (other parts from reference TRBV19 and TRBJ1-1): DGGITQSPKYLFRKEGQNVTLSCEQNLNHDAMYWYRQDPGQGLRLIYYSQIVNDFQKGDIAEGYSVSREKKESFPLTVTSAQKNPTAFYLCASSIVGRYTEAFFGQGTRLTVV.

This clone was observed many times. The chain joins TRBV4-2 to TRBJ2-6, with D possibly TRBD2 on 5 matching bases. Between the trimmed V and J ends, which lost 0 bases and 2 bases, there was a span of 8 bases. This CDR3 region has 16 residues. Germline V lookup: CDR1 LGHNA, CDR2 YNFKEQ. The CDR3 region has the DNA TGTGCCAGCAGCCAAGAATCGGGGACTGGGGCCAACGTCCTGACTTTC. It encodes CASSQESGTGANVLTF.

The gene calls are TRBV28 and TRBJ1-2; D may be TRBD1 (6 bases). CDR3 length: 13 residues. V was shortened by 7 bases and J by 2 bases, with 11 bases between the two germline ends. Looked up from germline, CDR1 is MDHEN and CDR2 is SYDVKM. This CDR3 reads CASKQGRNYGYTF. CDR3 nucleotides: TGTGCCAGCAAACAGGGCCGGAACTATGGCTACACCTTC.

In this sample, this clone turned up once. The chain is built from TRBV7-2 and TRBJ2-1; 13 bases line up with TRBD2. Trimming removed 1 base from V and 6 bases from J; junction bases left unmatched: 0. Per the germline V gene, CDR1 is SGHTA and CDR2 is FQGNSA. This CDR3 region has 15 residues. This CDR3 is CASSLGTSGGNEQFF. The CDR3 DNA reads as TGTGCCAGCAGCTTAGGGACTAGCGGGGGCAATGAGCAGTTCTTC. Using reference TRBV7-2 and TRBJ2-1 for the parts outside the CDR3, the full variable domain is GAGVSQSPSNKVTEKGKDVELRCDPISGHTALYWYRQSLGQGLEFLIYFQGNSAPDKSGLPSDRFSAERTGGSVSTLTIQRTQQEDSAVYLCASSLGTSGGNEQFFGPGTRLTVL.

The V call is TRBV19, the J call TRBJ1-5; tentative D call: TRBD1 (5 bases). The CDR3 is 13 amino acids. From germline, CDR1 is LNHDA and CDR2 SQIVND (reference sequence). The germline V and J ends were trimmed by 8 bases and 0 bases, with 8 bases remaining between them. The CDR3 is CASRRDSNQPQHF. CDR3 DNA: TGTGCCAGTCGCAGGGATAGCAATCAGCCCCAGCATTTT.

The chain employs TRBV30 and TRBJ1-1, with D possibly matching TRBD1 (5 bases). The CDR3 covers 11 residues. Germline values: CDR1 GTSNPN, CDR2 SVGIG (reference sequence). V was pared by 7 bases and J by 2 bases, with 8 bases between. CDR3 nucleotide sequence: TGTGCCTTGGACACAAACACTGAAGCTTTCTTT. It translates to CALDTNTEAFF.

The chain links TRBV7-2 to TRBJ1-6; TRBD1 aligns across 7 bases. The germline V gene has CDR1 SGHTA and CDR2 FQGNSA. J gave up 6 bases and V 5 bases, and 4 bases lay outside the gene matches. The CDR3 has 14 residues. The CDR3, as DNA: TGTGCCAGCAGCCGGGACAGCACTAATTCACCCCTCCACTTT. Its protein is CASSRDSTNSPLHF.

The chain employs TRBV5-4 and TRBJ2-7; no firm D call. Germline loops: CDR1 SGHNT, CDR2 YYREEE (reference sequence). The CDR3 has 15 residues. Trimming took off 4 bases at V and 0 bases at J, with 14 bases between the two ends. The CDR3 is CASSPAATSSYEQYF. The CDR3 DNA follows: TGTGCCAGCAGCCCTGCGGCTACCAGCTCCTACGAGCAGTACTTC.

The rearrangement joins TRBV18 to TRBJ2-7; 7 nucleotides match TRBD1. J was trimmed by 12 bases and V by 6 bases; bases with no gene match: 17. The CDR3 covers 14 residues. Germline V CDR1 and CDR2: KGHSH, LQKENI. The CDR3 DNA reads as TGTGCCAGCTCCCCCCCGAGCGACAGGGACAAACGGTACTTC. Translating gives CASSPPSDRDKRYF.

The chain uses TRBV29-1 and TRBJ2-7, with 10 bases aligning to TRBD1. V was clipped by 4 bases and J by 5 bases; unmatched bases: 5. This CDR3 has 13 residues. CDR1 SQVTM and CDR2 ANQGSEA come from the germline V gene. In nucleotides, the CDR3 is TGCAGCGTTGCTCTAGGACAGGGGGACGAGCAGTACTTC. Translating gives CSVALGQGDEQYF.

This clone was seen once. V usage is TRBV4-3 and J usage is TRBJ1-3, with a possible D match to TRBD1 (5 bases). Germline V lookup: CDR1 LGHNA, CDR2 YSLEER. The CDR3 has 16 residues. V lost 1 base and J 0 bases, leaving 10 bases between the germline ends. The chain's CDR3 is CASSQAQVYSGNTIYF. In nucleotides, the CDR3 is TGCGCCAGCAGCCAAGCACAGGTTTACTCTGGAAACACCATATATTTT.

V usage is TRBV6-6 and J usage is TRBJ2-1, with TRBD2 identical over 9 bases. After removal of 6 bases from V and 7 bases from J, the junction contained 7 bases not matched to a gene. Germline CDR1 MNHNY, CDR2 SVGAGI (reference sequence). This CDR3 region has 14 residues. CDR3 bases: TGTGCCAGCAGGGTAGCGGGGGAGGATAATGAGCAGTTCTTC. This translates into CASRVAGEDNEQFF.

V usage is TRBV11-1 and J usage is TRBJ2-3; maybe TRBD2 (5 bases). Looked up from germline, CDR1 is SGHAT and CDR2 is FQDESV (reference sequence). Between the trimmed V and J ends, which lost 0 bases and 0 bases, there was a span of 19 bases. The CDR3 runs to 19 residues. Here the CDR3 DNA reads TGTGCCAGCAGCTTAGCGCTCTACAAGAGGGCCGGAAGCACAGATACGCAGTATTTT. This gives the protein CASSLALYKRAGSTDTQYF.

V gene TRBV5-1 combines with J gene TRBJ2-3; TRBD2 aligns across 8 bases. V gave up 7 bases and J gave up 1 base; unmatched junction bases: 5. CDR3 length equals 14 residues. Looked up from germline, CDR1 is SGHRS and CDR2 is YFSETQ. The CDR3 sequence is CASSSAGGTDTQYF. CDR3 DNA: TGCGCCAGCTCCTCAGCGGGGGGCACAGATACGCAGTATTTT.

V is TRBV2 and J is TRBJ1-5; TRBD1 aligns across 8 bases. V was clipped by 8 bases and J by 6 bases; unmatched bases: 12. Germline V gene lookup returns CDR1 SNHLY and CDR2 FYNNEI. The CDR3 is 15 amino acids. The CDR3 sequence: CASGPMDRVGQPQHF. The CDR3 nucleotides read TGTGCCAGCGGTCCGATGGACAGGGTAGGTCAGCCCCAGCATTTT.

Only one count was recorded for this clone. The rearrangement uses TRBV28 and TRBJ2-2; D not certain. Germline V gene sequence: CDR1 MDHEN, CDR2 SYDVKM. This CDR3 is built from 12 residues. The ends were cut back, 3 bases at V and 4 bases at J, with 3 bases in the middle. The CDR3 DNA is TGTGCCAGCAGTTTTTTCACCGGGGAGCTGTTTTTT. Translation: CASSFFTGELFF.